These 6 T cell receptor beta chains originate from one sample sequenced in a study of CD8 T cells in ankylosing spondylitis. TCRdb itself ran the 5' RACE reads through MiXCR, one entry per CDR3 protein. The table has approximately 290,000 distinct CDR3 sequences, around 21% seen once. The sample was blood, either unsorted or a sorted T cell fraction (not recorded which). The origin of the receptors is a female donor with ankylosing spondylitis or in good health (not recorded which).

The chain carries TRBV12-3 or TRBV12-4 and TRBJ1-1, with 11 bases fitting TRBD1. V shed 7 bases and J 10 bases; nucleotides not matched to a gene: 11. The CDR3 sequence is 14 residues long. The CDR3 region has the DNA TGTGCCAGCACCCTGGCCGGGACAGGGGGACGAGCTTTCTTT. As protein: CASTLAGTGGRAFF.

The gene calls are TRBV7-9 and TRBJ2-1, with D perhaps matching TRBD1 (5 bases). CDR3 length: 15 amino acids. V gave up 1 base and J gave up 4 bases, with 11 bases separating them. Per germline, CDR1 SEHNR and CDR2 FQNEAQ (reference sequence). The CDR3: CASSLVQVTYNEQFF. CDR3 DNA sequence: TGTGCCAGCAGCTTAGTACAGGTTACATACAATGAGCAGTTCTTC.

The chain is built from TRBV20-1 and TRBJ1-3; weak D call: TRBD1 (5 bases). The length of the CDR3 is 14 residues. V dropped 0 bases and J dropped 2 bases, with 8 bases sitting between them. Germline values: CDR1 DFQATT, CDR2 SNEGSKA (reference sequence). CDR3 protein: CSARDRGPGNTIYF. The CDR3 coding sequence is TGCAGTGCTAGAGATCGGGGCCCTGGAAACACCATATATTTT.

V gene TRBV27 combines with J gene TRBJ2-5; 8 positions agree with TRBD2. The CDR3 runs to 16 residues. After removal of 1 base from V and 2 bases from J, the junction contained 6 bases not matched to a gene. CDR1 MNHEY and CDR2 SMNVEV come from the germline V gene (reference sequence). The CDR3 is CASSLWAAGEQETQYF. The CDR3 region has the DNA TGTGCCAGCAGTTTATGGGCAGCGGGAGAACAAGAGACCCAGTACTTC.

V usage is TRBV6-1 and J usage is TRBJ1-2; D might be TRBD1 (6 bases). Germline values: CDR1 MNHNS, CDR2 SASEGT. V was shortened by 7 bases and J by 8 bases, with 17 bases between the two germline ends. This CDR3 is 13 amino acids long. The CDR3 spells CASKPPGGGGYTF. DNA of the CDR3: TGTGCCAGCAAGCCGCCGGGGGGCGGCGGCTACACCTTC.

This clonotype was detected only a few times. The CDR3 reads CSARSLTGGEQFF. CDR3 DNA sequence: TGCAGTGCTAGAAGCCTGACAGGGGGTGAGCAGTTCTTC. This chain connects TRBV20-1 to TRBJ2-1; 9 bases are shared with TRBD1. V dropped 2 bases and J dropped 9; count of bases not matched to a gene: 5. This CDR3 spans 13 amino acids. The V gene's germline CDR1 is DFQATT and CDR2 SNEGSKA (reference sequence).